These T cell receptor beta chains were read from a single sample in a study of T cells in Graves' hyperthyroidism and ophthalmopathy. MiXCR, run by TCRdb on the multiplex PCR reads, gives a single entry per CDR3 protein. The sample includes about 400,000 distinct CDR3 sequences, roughly 13% of them seen just once. Material: blood. All receptors derive from a man aged 50 to 59 with Graves' ophthalmopathy. Each CDR3 is given with its conserved first and last residue. The order of the fields is clone size, V gene, D gene, CDR3 length, J gene, CDR3 protein, CDR3 DNA. The D gene is left open where the match is weak. A row's size may be missing; if present it is once, few, many or a size class.

clone_size: many
v_call: TRBV11-2
d_call: .
cdr3_length: 12
j_call: TRBJ2-1
cdr3_aa: CASSLVSYEQFF
cdr3_nt: TGTGCCAGCAGCTTAGTATCATATGAGCAGTTCTTC

clone_size: .
v_call: TRBV28
d_call: TRBD1
cdr3_length: 15
j_call: TRBJ1-3
cdr3_aa: CASTGTGAFGNTIYF
cdr3_nt: TGTGCCAGCACCGGGACAGGGGCTTTTGGAAACACCATATATTTT

clone_size: many
v_call: TRBV7-8
d_call: TRBD2
cdr3_length: 15
j_call: TRBJ2-1
cdr3_aa: CASSLAHSGRSEQFF
cdr3_nt: TGTGCCAGCAGCTTAGCACACAGCGGGAGATCTGAGCAGTTCTTC

clone_size: many
v_call: TRBV24-1
d_call: TRBD1
cdr3_length: 12
j_call: TRBJ1-1
cdr3_aa: CATGRGPTEAFF
cdr3_nt: TGTGCCACGGGCAGGGGGCCCACTGAAGCTTTCTTT

clone_size: few
v_call: TRBV7-9
d_call: .
cdr3_length: 14
j_call: TRBJ1-5
cdr3_aa: CASSFTDSNQPQHF
cdr3_nt: TGTGCCAGCAGCTTCACAGATAGCAATCAGCCCCAGCATTTT

clone_size: many
v_call: TRBV7-9
d_call: .
cdr3_length: 14
j_call: TRBJ2-1
cdr3_aa: CASSLTGSSNEQFF
cdr3_nt: TGTGCCAGCAGCCTCACGGGGTCCTCCAATGAGCAGTTCTTC

clone_size: .
v_call: TRBV7-9
d_call: TRBD2
cdr3_length: 17
j_call: TRBJ2-2
cdr3_aa: CASSPRLAGGRTGELFF
cdr3_nt: TGTGCCAGCAGCCCACGACTAGCGGGAGGGCGGACCGGGGAGCTGTTTTTT

clone_size: many
v_call: TRBV9
d_call: .
cdr3_length: 12
j_call: TRBJ2-3
cdr3_aa: CASSGPTDTQYF
cdr3_nt: TGTGCCAGCAGCGGTCCCACAGATACGCAGTATTTT

clone_size: .
v_call: TRBV27
d_call: .
cdr3_length: 16
j_call: TRBJ2-2
cdr3_aa: CASTLRLGINTGELFF
cdr3_nt: TGTGCCAGCACGCTTCGGTTGGGGATTAACACCGGGGAGCTGTTTTTT

clone_size: many
v_call: TRBV5-6
d_call: .
cdr3_length: 14
j_call: TRBJ1-5
cdr3_aa: CASSLDHSNQPQHF
cdr3_nt: TGTGCCAGCAGCCTGGACCATAGCAATCAGCCCCAGCATTTT

clone_size: many
v_call: TRBV9
d_call: TRBD2
cdr3_length: 15
j_call: TRBJ2-1
cdr3_aa: CASSAGLAGGNEQFF
cdr3_nt: TGTGCCAGCAGTGCAGGACTAGCGGGAGGCAATGAGCAGTTCTTC

clone_size: many
v_call: TRBV28
d_call: TRBD1
cdr3_length: 15
j_call: TRBJ2-5
cdr3_aa: CASSSRQGRVETQYF
cdr3_nt: TGTGCCAGCAGTTCGCGACAGGGGAGAGTAGAGACCCAGTACTTC

clone_size: few
v_call: TRBV30
d_call: .
cdr3_length: 15
j_call: TRBJ2-3
cdr3_aa: CAWIPYGSSTDTQYF
cdr3_nt: TGTGCCTGGATCCCCTACGGGTCTAGCACAGATACGCAGTATTTT

clone_size: .
v_call: TRBV28
d_call: TRBD1
cdr3_length: 14
j_call: TRBJ1-4
cdr3_aa: CASSRDRGREKLFF
cdr3_nt: TGTGCCAGCAGTCGGGACAGGGGGCGTGAAAAACTGTTTTTT

clone_size: many
v_call: TRBV30
d_call: TRBD1
cdr3_length: 12
j_call: TRBJ1-1
cdr3_aa: CAWGGQGAGTFF
cdr3_nt: TGTGCCTGGGGAGGACAGGGAGCTGGAACTTTCTTT

clone_size: .
v_call: TRBV11-2
d_call: TRBD2
cdr3_length: 16
j_call: TRBJ2-3
cdr3_aa: CASSFLAGVPTDTQYF
cdr3_nt: TGTGCCAGCAGCTTCTTAGCGGGGGTACCAACAGATACGCAGTATTTT

clone_size: many
v_call: TRBV20-1
d_call: .
cdr3_length: 12
j_call: TRBJ2-7
cdr3_aa: CSAREGIYEQYF
cdr3_nt: TGCAGTGCTAGGGAAGGGATCTACGAGCAGTACTTC

clone_size: few
v_call: TRBV9
d_call: TRBD2
cdr3_length: 15
j_call: TRBJ2-3
cdr3_aa: CASSVGGLEADTQYF
cdr3_nt: TGTGCCAGCAGCGTAGGTGGACTAGAGGCAGATACGCAGTATTTT

clone_size: many
v_call: TRBV5-6
d_call: TRBD2
cdr3_length: 14
j_call: TRBJ2-7
cdr3_aa: CASSHGLARYEQYF
cdr3_nt: TGTGCCAGCAGCCACGGACTAGCTAGATACGAGCAGTACTTC

clone_size: many
v_call: TRBV20-1
d_call: TRBD2
cdr3_length: 15
j_call: TRBJ2-2
cdr3_aa: CSATGTTDNTGELFF
cdr3_nt: TGCAGTGCTACCGGGACTACTGATAACACCGGGGAGCTGTTTTTT

clone_size: many
v_call: TRBV20-1
d_call: TRBD1
cdr3_length: 15
j_call: TRBJ2-7
cdr3_aa: CSARAGTGGLSEQYF
cdr3_nt: TGCAGTGCTAGAGCAGGGACAGGGGGCTTGAGCGAGCAGTACTTC

clone_size: .
v_call: TRBV19
d_call: .
cdr3_length: 13
j_call: TRBJ2-7
cdr3_aa: CASRLGGSYEQYF
cdr3_nt: TGTGCCAGCCGACTAGGCGGATCCTACGAGCAGTACTTC

clone_size: many
v_call: TRBV7-9
d_call: .
cdr3_length: 14
j_call: TRBJ2-1
cdr3_aa: CASTLVTPYNEQFF
cdr3_nt: TGTGCCAGCACCCTCGTTACACCGTACAATGAGCAGTTCTTC

clone_size: many
v_call: TRBV6-1
d_call: TRBD1
cdr3_length: 15
j_call: TRBJ2-5
cdr3_aa: CASTRKPGQGKTQYF
cdr3_nt: TGTGCCAGCACCCGAAAACCGGGACAGGGGAAGACCCAGTACTTC

clone_size: .
v_call: TRBV3-1
d_call: .
cdr3_length: 17
j_call: TRBJ2-3
cdr3_aa: CASSQDGMTASTDTQYF
cdr3_nt: TGTGCCAGCAGCCAAGATGGCATGACAGCTAGCACAGATACGCAGTATTTT

clone_size: many
v_call: TRBV5-8
d_call: TRBD1
cdr3_length: 16
j_call: TRBJ1-1
cdr3_aa: CASSFRSGTGGTEAFF
cdr3_nt: TGTGCCAGCAGCTTCAGATCCGGGACAGGGGGGACTGAAGCTTTCTTT

clone_size: many
v_call: TRBV24-1
d_call: .
cdr3_length: 15
j_call: TRBJ2-7
cdr3_aa: CATSDFRDGSYEQYF
cdr3_nt: TGTGCCACCAGTGATTTCCGGGACGGTTCCTACGAGCAGTACTTC

clone_size: few
v_call: TRBV4-1
d_call: TRBD2
cdr3_length: 16
j_call: TRBJ2-7
cdr3_aa: CASSPDLAGETYEQYF
cdr3_nt: TGCGCCAGCAGCCCAGACCTAGCGGGAGAAACCTACGAGCAGTACTTC

clone_size: .
v_call: TRBV3-1
d_call: TRBD2
cdr3_length: 19
j_call: TRBJ2-7
cdr3_aa: CASSQDLGLAGAGSYEQYF
cdr3_nt: TGTGCCAGCAGCCAAGATCTGGGACTAGCGGGAGCGGGGTCCTACGAGCAGTACTTC

clone_size: few
v_call: TRBV29-1
d_call: TRBD1
cdr3_length: 14
j_call: TRBJ2-1
cdr3_aa: CSVGTGGSYNEQFF
cdr3_nt: TGCAGCGTGGGGACAGGGGGCTCCTACAATGAGCAGTTCTTC

clone_size: few
v_call: TRBV19
d_call: .
cdr3_length: 14
j_call: TRBJ1-5
cdr3_aa: CASSIGDGNQPQHF
cdr3_nt: TGTGCCAGTAGTATTGGGGACGGCAATCAGCCCCAGCATTTT

clone_size: many
v_call: TRBV6-1
d_call: TRBD2
cdr3_length: 14
j_call: TRBJ2-1
cdr3_aa: CASKGWREYNEQFF
cdr3_nt: TGTGCCAGCAAGGGTTGGCGGGAGTACAATGAGCAGTTCTTC

clone_size: many
v_call: TRBV5-1
d_call: TRBD1
cdr3_length: 15
j_call: TRBJ2-7
cdr3_aa: CASSLGGTGSYEQYF
cdr3_nt: TGCGCCAGCAGCTTGGGGGGGACAGGGTCCTACGAGCAGTACTTC

clone_size: .
v_call: TRBV27
d_call: .
cdr3_length: 14
j_call: TRBJ2-2
cdr3_aa: CASSGGLNTGELFF
cdr3_nt: TGTGCCAGCAGCGGGGGGCTTAACACCGGGGAGCTGTTTTTT

clone_size: many
v_call: TRBV7-6
d_call: TRBD2
cdr3_length: 16
j_call: TRBJ2-3
cdr3_aa: CASSLGRSGNTDTQYF
cdr3_nt: TGTGCCAGCAGCTTAGGCCGTAGCGGGAACACAGATACGCAGTATTTT

clone_size: few
v_call: TRBV27
d_call: .
cdr3_length: 11
j_call: TRBJ1-2
cdr3_aa: CASRTLDGYTF
cdr3_nt: TGTGCCAGCAGAACCCTAGATGGCTACACCTTC

clone_size: few
v_call: TRBV20-1
d_call: .
cdr3_length: 14
j_call: TRBJ2-3
cdr3_aa: CSALIATSTDTQYF
cdr3_nt: TGCAGTGCCCTAATAGCGACTAGCACAGATACGCAGTATTTT

clone_size: many
v_call: TRBV18
d_call: .
cdr3_length: 14
j_call: TRBJ2-1
cdr3_aa: CASSPPVRVDEQFF
cdr3_nt: TGTGCCAGCTCACCACCGGTCAGGGTCGATGAGCAGTTCTTC

clone_size: many
v_call: TRBV6-2/TRBV6-3
d_call: TRBD2
cdr3_length: 14
j_call: TRBJ2-1
cdr3_aa: CASWRPSGYNEQFF
cdr3_nt: TGTGCCAGCTGGAGGCCTAGCGGCTACAATGAGCAGTTCTTC

clone_size: .
v_call: TRBV27
d_call: .
cdr3_length: 13
j_call: TRBJ1-2
cdr3_aa: CASSLSPPLTYTF
cdr3_nt: TGTGCCAGCAGTCTTAGCCCACCCCTCACCTACACCTTC

clone_size: .
v_call: TRBV19
d_call: TRBD2
cdr3_length: 19
j_call: TRBJ2-1
cdr3_aa: CASSIEPPATSGSVHEQFF
cdr3_nt: TGTGCCAGTAGTATAGAGCCCCCCGCGACTAGCGGGAGCGTCCATGAGCAGTTCTTC

clone_size: many
v_call: TRBV18
d_call: .
cdr3_length: 12
j_call: TRBJ2-1
cdr3_aa: CASSPGYNEQFF
cdr3_nt: TGTGCCAGCTCACCAGGGTACAATGAGCAGTTCTTC

clone_size: many
v_call: TRBV12-3/TRBV12-4
d_call: .
cdr3_length: 13
j_call: TRBJ1-1
cdr3_aa: CASSWTSNTEAFF
cdr3_nt: TGTGCCAGCAGTTGGACCTCGAACACTGAAGCTTTCTTT

clone_size: many
v_call: TRBV19
d_call: .
cdr3_length: 14
j_call: TRBJ1-1
cdr3_aa: CASSTTRGATEAFF
cdr3_nt: TGTGCCAGTAGTACAACGCGGGGGGCCACTGAAGCTTTCTTT